This TCR beta chain was retrieved from a study of molecular identifiers for immune sequencing clone quantification. Previously described methods and listed TCR primers produced bulk TCR libraries. TCRdb redid the calling of the PCR reads with MiXCR, one entry per CDR3 protein. The table lists around 320,000 distinct CDR3 sequences, about 23% of them singletons. V lost 5 bases to trimming and J lost 7 bases, with 12 bases between them. The germline V gene encodes CDR1 SGHTA and CDR2 FQGNSA. The CDR3 runs to 13 residues. The sequencing sample was made of naive CD8+ T cells from blood, with Jurkat cell RNA spiked in. Specified subset: FACS-sorted CD8+CD4-CCR7+CD45RA+ naive T cells. The chain joins TRBV7-2 to TRBJ2-1, with D tentatively TRBD2 (6 bases). This sequence originates from a human donor in good health. Some libraries in this study had Jurkat cell RNA spiked in. Here the CDR3 DNA reads TGTGCCAGCAGCATGGTTCGGGGGAATGAGCAGTTCTTC. Translation gives CASSMVRGNEQFF. The entire variable domain, with the rest obtained from reference TRBV7-2 and TRBJ2-1, is as follows: GAGVSQSPSNKVTEKGKDVELRCDPISGHTALYWYRQSLGQGLEFLIYFQGNSAPDKSGLPSDRFSAERTGGSVSTLTIQRTQQEDSAVYLCASSMVRGNEQFFGPGTRLTVL.